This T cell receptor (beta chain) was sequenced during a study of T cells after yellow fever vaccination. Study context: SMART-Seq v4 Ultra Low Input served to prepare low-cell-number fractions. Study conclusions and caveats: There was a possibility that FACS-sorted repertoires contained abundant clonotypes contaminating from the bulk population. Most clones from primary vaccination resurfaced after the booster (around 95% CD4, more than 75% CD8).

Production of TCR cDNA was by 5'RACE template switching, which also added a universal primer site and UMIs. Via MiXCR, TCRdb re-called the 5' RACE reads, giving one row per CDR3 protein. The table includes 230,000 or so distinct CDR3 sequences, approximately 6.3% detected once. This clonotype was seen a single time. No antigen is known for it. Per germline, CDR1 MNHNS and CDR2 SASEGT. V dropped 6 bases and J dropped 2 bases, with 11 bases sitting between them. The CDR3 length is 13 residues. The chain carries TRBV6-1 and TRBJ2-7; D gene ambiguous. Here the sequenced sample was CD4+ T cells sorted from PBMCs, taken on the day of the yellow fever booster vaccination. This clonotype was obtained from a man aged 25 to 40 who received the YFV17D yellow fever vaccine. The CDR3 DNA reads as TGTGCCAGCAGCCCAGCTTTTGCCTACGAGCAGTACTTC. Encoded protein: CASSPAFAYEQYF.